This TCR beta chain was identified during a study of beta chain features in type 1 diabetes. Study-wide results and limits: Among patients, naive, central memory and Treg TCRB repertoires appeared more similar than among healthy donors.

The study reverse transcribed the entire isolated RNA, so it sequenced expressed TCRB transcripts. This table comes from immunoSEQ multiplex PCR, and its TCRdb copy is limited to in-frame clones, with some not included. The data show about 330,000 clones, with approximately 11% seen just once and roughly 0.016% held by the top ten. Per germline, CDR1 SGHAT and CDR2 FQDESV (reference sequence). Deletions cut 5 bases from V and 2 bases from J, with 10 bases between. The length of the CDR3 is 14 residues. With regard to this clone: Its antigen is undetermined.

The clonotype originates from a woman in her 30s in good health. This chain connects TRBV11-1 to TRBJ2-1, with D possibly being TRBD2 (6 bases). Sequenced input: naive CD4+ T cells from blood. The CDR3 is CASSPEGTYNEQFF. CDR3 DNA: TGTGCCAGCAGCCCGGAGGGAACCTACAATGAGCAGTTCTTC. The variable domain in full, with the rest retrieved from reference TRBV11-1 and TRBJ2-1, is EAEVAQSPRYKITEKSQAVAFWCDPISGHATLYWYRQILGQGPELLVQFQDESVVDDSQLPKDRFSAERLKGVDSTLKIQPAELGDSAMYLCASSPEGTYNEQFFGPGTRLTVL.